Following are 20 T cell receptor beta chains from one sample sequenced in a study of OX40 agonist ivuxolimab in advanced cancers. TCRdb's copy holds only in-frame clones and misses some; the assay was immunoSEQ multiplex PCR. The sample shows about 75,000 clones, 70% to 90% of them seen only once. The sample consisted of CD4+ or CD8+ T cells sorted from blood, taken in a trial of the OX40 agonist ivuxolimab. These receptors came from an adult with an advanced solid tumor such as melanoma, head and neck, liver or kidney cancer.

This chain joins TRBV7-2 and TRBJ2-7; 8 positions agree with TRBD1. Trimming at V came to 5 bases and at J to 0 bases, leaving 9 bases not matched to a gene. Germline lookup yields CDR1 SGHTA and CDR2 FQGNSA. The CDR3 runs 16 residues. CDR3 residues: CASSTRTGPSSYEQYF. The CDR3 nucleotides read TGTGCCAGCAGCACCCGGACAGGGCCGAGCTCCTACGAGCAGTACTTC. Based on the CDR3 plus reference TRBV7-2 and TRBJ2-7, the full variable domain is GAGVSQSPSNKVTEKGKDVELRCDPISGHTALYWYRQSLGQGLEFLIYFQGNSAPDKSGLPSDRFSAERTGGSVSTLTIQRTQQEDSAVYLCASSTRTGPSSYEQYFGPGTRLTVT.

This chain joins TRBV19 and TRBJ2-3, with 9 bases that match TRBD1. Germline V CDR1 and CDR2: LNHDA, SQIVND (reference sequence). V was pared by 5 bases and J by 8 bases, with 5 bases of the junction left unmatched. The CDR3 totals 13 residues. The CDR3 nucleotides are TGTGCCAGTAGTGCCGGGGGACAGGGTACGCAGTATTTT. Translating it yields CASSAGGQGTQYF.

This chain connects TRBV5-5 to TRBJ2-5, with a tentative D call TRBD2 (6 bases). Germline CDR1 reads SGHKS; CDR2 reads YYEKEE (reference sequence). The CDR3 has 13 amino acids. Between the trimmed V and J ends, which lost 4 bases and 2 bases, there was a span of 9 bases. The CDR3 protein is CASSGDSQETQYF. The CDR3 DNA sequence: TGTGCCAGCAGCGGGGACTCACAAGAGACCCAGTACTTC.

This clone has only one observation. Written as DNA, the CDR3 is TGTGCCAGCAGCGACCTGCAGGAGGAAAAACTGTTTTTT. This translates into CASSDLQEEKLFF. The genes are TRBV9 and TRBJ1-4; no firm D call. The germline V gene has CDR1 SGDLS and CDR2 YYNGEE. The V end lost 3 bases, the J end lost 8 bases, and 11 bases lay between the germline ends. The CDR3 length is 13 residues.

V gene TRBV14 combines with J gene TRBJ1-2, with D maybe TRBD1 (5 bases). This CDR3 spans 15 amino acids. Trimming left V 5 bases short and J 4 bases short, with 17 bases between. Per the germline V gene, CDR1 is SGHDN and CDR2 is FVKESK. The CDR3 region has the DNA TGTGCCAGCAGCAAGACAGTTACCCCTAGCTATGGCTACACCTTC. It is translated as CASSKTVTPSYGYTF. The full variable domain, completed using reference TRBV14 and TRBJ1-2, is EAGVTQFPSHSVIEKGQTVTLRCDPISGHDNLYWYRRVMGKEIKFLLHFVKESKQDESGMPNNRFLAERTGGTYSTLKVQPAELEDSGVYFCASSKTVTPSYGYTFGSGTRLTVV.

The chain has TRBV6-1 and TRBJ1-5; D uncertain. Germline CDR1 and CDR2: MNHNS and SASEGT. The CDR3 spans 15 residues. V was trimmed by 0 bases and J by 6 bases, leaving 12 bases between them. The CDR3 is CASSEAAEGGQPQHF. The CDR3 DNA is TGTGCCAGCAGTGAAGCGGCCGAGGGAGGTCAGCCCCAGCATTTT.

V gene TRBV5-1 combines with J gene TRBJ2-2, with TRBD2 matching over 10 bases. Unmatched junction bases numbered 9, after V lost 4 bases and J lost 6 bases. Germline V gives CDR1 SGHRS, CDR2 YFSETQ. CDR3 length: 16 residues. The CDR3 coding sequence is TGCGCCAGCAGCGGGTCCCTAGCGGGAGCCCCCGGGGAGCTGTTTTTT. Translation gives CASSGSLAGAPGELFF.

This chain links TRBV27 with TRBJ2-5, with D perhaps assigned TRBD1 or TRBD2 (7 bases each). The J call may be mistaken, given a closer DNA end match to TRBJ2-7. The CDR3 is made up of 16 amino acids. In germline, CDR1 is MNHEY, CDR2 SMNVEV (reference sequence). CDR3 DNA: TGTGCCAGCAGTTTTTGGGGGGGGACAGCCTTCTACGAGCAGTACTTC. Protein sequence: CASSFWGGTAFYEQYF.

A few counts support this clone. The chain couples TRBV18 to TRBJ1-1; no firm D call. The germline V gene has CDR1 KGHSH and CDR2 LQKENI. The CDR3 consists of 16 residues. Trimming removed 2 bases from V and 0 bases from J, with 13 bases in between. In DNA, the CDR3 is TGTGCCAGCTCACCAAACAGTCCGGGTATGAACACTGAAGCTTTCTTT. Its translation: CASSPNSPGMNTEAFF.

This chain uses TRBV19 with TRBJ1-5; D is uncertain. The CDR3 has 17 amino acids. Per the germline V gene, CDR1 is LNHDA and CDR2 is SQIVND (reference sequence). Trimming left V 0 bases short and J 2 bases short, with 14 bases between. CDR3 DNA: TGTGCCAGTAGTATAGAAGACACCTATAATGGCAATCAGCCCCAGCATTTT. Amino acid sequence: CASSIEDTYNGNQPQHF.

The chain carries TRBV28 and TRBJ2-7; D is possibly TRBD1 (6 bases). Trimming took off 5 bases at V and 4 bases at J, with 18 bases between the two ends. The germline CDR1 and CDR2 sequences are MDHEN and SYDVKM. This CDR3 comprises 15 residues. In DNA form, the CDR3 reads TGTGCCAGCAGTCCTCCCAGGGGCGGTCCGTACGAGCAGTACTTC. It translates to CASSPPRGGPYEQYF.

This rearrangement joins TRBV11-1 to TRBJ1-1; D unclear. The germline V gene has CDR1 SGHAT and CDR2 FQDESV (reference sequence). Deletions cut 2 bases from V and 0 bases from J, with 4 bases between. The CDR3 has 13 amino acids. Here the CDR3 reads CASSLWMNTEAFF. The CDR3 bases are TGTGCCAGCAGCTTATGGATGAACACTGAAGCTTTCTTT.

This chain uses TRBV28 with TRBJ2-1; TRBD2 agrees at 8 bases. The CDR3 is 14 amino acids. Looked up from germline, CDR1 is MDHEN and CDR2 is SYDVKM. The J segment lost 2 bases and the V segment lost 5 bases, leaving 2 bases of the junction unmatched. The CDR3 loop is CASSKLAAYNEQFF. As DNA, the CDR3 is TGTGCCAGCAGTAAACTAGCGGCCTACAATGAGCAGTTCTTC.

This sequence joins TRBV9 and TRBJ1-1; no firm D call. V shed 4 bases and J shed 2 bases, with 15 bases lying between them. In germline, CDR1 is SGDLS, CDR2 YYNGEE. The CDR3 contains 15 residues. CDR3 nucleotide sequence: TGTGCCAGCAGCCCCCCCGGCGGGATAAACACTGAAGCTTTCTTT. This translates into CASSPPGGINTEAFF. The complete variable domain, with remaining parts taken from reference TRBV9 and TRBJ1-1, reads DSGVTQTPKHLITATGQRVTLRCSPRSGDLSVYWYQQSLDQGLQFLIQYYNGEERAKGNILERFSAQQFPDLHSELNLSSLELGDSALYFCASSPPGGINTEAFFGQGTRLTVV.

This chain connects TRBV19 to TRBJ2-1, with D tentatively TRBD1 (6 bases). Germline assignment: CDR1 LNHDA and CDR2 SQIVND (reference sequence). The ends were cut back, 1 base at V and 3 bases at J, with 10 bases in the middle. The CDR3 extends over 15 amino acids. The CDR3 reads CASSIAPQGYNEQFF. The CDR3 DNA reads as TGTGCCAGTAGTATAGCCCCACAGGGCTACAATGAGCAGTTCTTC.

The rearrangement links TRBV7-9 to TRBJ1-1; D is unclear. There are 15 residues in the CDR3. Germline-derived CDR1 and CDR2 are SEHNR and FQNEAQ (reference sequence). The V end was cut by 5 bases, the J end by 0 bases, with 13 bases between. CDR3 DNA sequence: TGTGCCAGCAGCCCAAAACGACGGGTGAACACTGAAGCTTTCTTT. It codes for CASSPKRRVNTEAFF. Using reference TRBV7-9 and TRBJ1-1 for the parts outside the CDR3, the full variable domain is DTGVSQNPRHKITKRGQNVTFRCDPISEHNRLYWYRQTLGQGPEFLTYFQNEAQLEKSRLLSDRFSAERPKGSFSTLEIQRTEQGDSAMYLCASSPKRRVNTEAFFGQGTRLTVV.

Remarks on this clone: Other DNA sequences of this sample code for an identical CDR3. This chain connects TRBV27 to TRBJ2-1; D is uncertain. Trimming left V 5 bases short and J 7 bases short, with 6 bases between. CDR3 length: 11 amino acids. Germline loops: CDR1 MNHEY, CDR2 SMNVEV (reference sequence). CDR3: CASSLGNEQFF. The CDR3 DNA reads TGTGCCAGCAGTCTCGGGAATGAGCAGTTCTTC.

This clone was seen a single time. The chain links TRBV21-1 to TRBJ2-1; the D call of TRBD2 is as the table states it, not checked on the DNA. TRBV21-1 is a pseudogene. The CDR3 runs to 14 residues. The CDR3 loop is CASSNDNRELEQFF. CDR3 sequence (DNA): TGTGCCAGCAGCAACGACAATAGGGAGCTTGAGCAGTTCTTC.

V and J are TRBV5-1 and TRBJ2-5, with 12 bases that match TRBD2. Germline CDR1 and CDR2: SGHRS and YFSETQ. The trim removed 7 bases at V and 2 bases at J, leaving 6 bases unmatched. CDR3 length: 15 amino acids. The CDR3 DNA reads TGCGCCAGCCATCCAGGACTAGCGGGGCAAGAGACCCAGTACTTC. Protein sequence: CASHPGLAGQETQYF.

The rearrangement uses TRBV19 and TRBJ2-5; 7 bases map to TRBD1. CDR1 and CDR2 from the germline V gene are LNHDA and SQIVND (reference sequence). The CDR3 contains 15 residues. The J segment lost 5 bases and the V segment lost 3 bases, leaving 9 bases of the junction unmatched. CDR3 region: CASSISETGWETQYF. The CDR3 region has the DNA TGTGCCAGTAGTATTTCCGAGACAGGGTGGGAGACCCAGTACTTC.